These T cell receptor beta chains were read from a single sample in a study of T cell changes during pregnancy in multiple sclerosis. TCRdb's table, derived via immunoSEQ multiplex PCR, lists solely in-frame clones and lacks some. The data contain some 61,000 clones, under 95% of them singletons. The sequencing here drew on peripheral blood, taken in the second trimester of pregnancy. Receptors originate from a female donor with multiple sclerosis, enrolled in a pregnancy study. Each CDR3 is given with its conserved first and last residue. Each record gives: V gene, D gene, clone size, CDR3 protein. D genes are given only for firm matches. Not all rows give a size; the values are once, few, many and, for expanded clones, a class.

TRBV30,.,.,CAWSGSKKAFF
TRBV29-1,TRBD1,.,CSARGQAASTEAFF
TRBV27,TRBD1,once,CASSPPTGRNTEAFF
TRBV5-6,TRBD2,few,CASSSPSGGRRDTQYF
TRBV18,TRBD1,.,CASSPQLGQGNTGELFF
TRBV5-6,.,once,CASSLDPVSETQYF
TRBV7-3,TRBD1,.,CASSSWDRGQDTGELFF
TRBV6-4,TRBD1,.,CASSDPDRGRIYF
TRBV10-1,TRBD1,.,CASSCPRDRETEAFF
TRBV7-9,.,.,CASSSPGISTDTQYF
TRBV11-3,.,.,CASSLFGGNEQFF
TRBV25-1,TRBD1,.,CASSTYRGLGNTIYF
TRBV4-1,.,.,CASSLPGSPSTDTQYF
TRBV27,TRBD1,.,CASGRDRFTEAFF
TRBV4-2,TRBD2,.,CASSQGSSGGEDETQYF